This T cell receptor (beta chain) is from a study of blood T cell repertoires in COVID-19. As for the study in general: Sites across the United States, Italy and Spain contributed samples from acute and convalescent COVID-19. Sources were T cells, B-cell-depleted T cells, or PBMCs; the material itself was cDNA or gDNA.

Authors' methods: The authors estimated nucleated cell counts from reference gene primer amplification. Only in-frame clones appear in the TCRdb table, and some are missing; sequencing was by immunoSEQ multiplex PCR. That table furnishes V, J and clone size, whereas the DNA furnished D and trimming. The sample lists about 87,000 clones; approximately 89% were seen once. This CDR3 region has 15 residues. V lost 6 bases and J lost 4; bases outside the gene matches: 7. Germline CDR1 reads SGDLS; CDR2 reads YYNGEE. This TCR was recovered from a man older than 75 with acute or convalescent COVID-19. V is TRBV9 and J is TRBJ2-2; TRBD1 matches 9 bases. The material sequenced was peripheral blood. CDR3 DNA sequence: TGTGCCAGCAACCTACAGGGGGCGAGCACCGGGGAGCTGTTTTTT. Translation gives CASNLQGASTGELFF.